What follows are 10 T cell receptor beta chains derived from one specimen sequenced in a study of blood T cells in healthy people across ages. Together with a sample-barcoded 5' primer, a J-beta primer mix was included in a second PCR lasting roughly 6 to 12 cycles. TCRdb re-derived calls from the 5' RACE reads in MiXCR, one entry per CDR3 protein. Of fewer than 1 million distinct CDR3 sequences in the sample, roughly 44% were seen once. Sequenced input: blood. The receptors originated from a man aged 60 to 75 in good health.

This chain links TRBV3-1 with TRBJ2-7; D gene ambiguous. Trimming left V 0 bases short and J 6 bases short, with 12 bases between. The germline V gene has CDR1 LGHDT and CDR2 YNNKEL (reference sequence). This CDR3 is 14 amino acids long. The CDR3 sequence: CASSQDSAPREQYF. The CDR3 DNA follows: TGTGCCAGCAGCCAAGACAGCGCGCCGCGCGAGCAGTACTTC.

This clonotype appeared many times. The rearrangement uses TRBV4-2 and TRBJ2-5; 10 bases align to TRBD2. The CDR3 consists of 19 residues. Per germline, CDR1 LGHNA and CDR2 YNFKEQ. Trimming at V came to 1 base and at J to 0 bases, leaving 11 bases not matched to a gene. CDR3 sequence (DNA): TGTGCCAGCAGCCAAGGCAGCGGGGGGGCCCAAGCGCACCAAGAGACCCAGTACTTC. Translated, it gives CASSQGSGGAQAHQETQYF.

The table lists this clonotype with many counts. The chain is built from TRBV7-3 and TRBJ2-5, with D perhaps matching TRBD1 or TRBD2 (5 bases each). V gave up 4 bases and J gave up 4 bases, with 10 bases separating them. The germline V gene encodes CDR1 SGHTA and CDR2 FQGTGA. The CDR3 has 13 amino acids. This CDR3 reads CASSSGTRETQYF. Here the CDR3 DNA reads TGTGCCAGCAGCTCCGGGACGCGAGAGACCCAGTACTTC.

The table lists this clonotype with a few counts. The gene calls are TRBV15 and TRBJ2-5, with D possibly matching TRBD2 (5 bases). V lost 6 bases to trimming and J lost 1 base, with 15 bases between them. Germline values: CDR1 LNHNV, CDR2 YYDKDF (reference sequence). The CDR3 is 15 amino acids. CDR3 coding DNA: TGTGCCACCAGACCTGAGGGCTATTTCCAAGAGACCCAGTACTTC. This sequence encodes CATRPEGYFQETQYF.

This chain uses TRBV20-1 with TRBJ1-1; the D gene is possibly TRBD1 (5 bases). The germline V and J ends were trimmed by 4 bases and 2 bases, with 8 bases remaining between them. Germline lookup yields CDR1 DFQATT and CDR2 SNEGSKA (reference sequence). The CDR3 spans 12 residues. Written as DNA, the CDR3 is TGCAGTGCTAAAGGGGATAACACTGAAGCTTTCTTT. It yields the protein CSAKGDNTEAFF.

The rearrangement uses TRBV27 and TRBJ2-7; TRBD1 matches at 8 bases. With V trimmed by 7 bases and J by 3 bases, 20 bases remained unmatched. Looked up from germline, CDR1 is MNHEY and CDR2 is SMNVEV (reference sequence). The CDR3 extends over 18 amino acids. In DNA, the CDR3 is TGTGCCAGCATCCCCCCCAATGTACGTGGCAGGGGGCACTACGAGCAGTACTTC. This sequence encodes CASIPPNVRGRGHYEQYF.

The CDR3 nucleotides are TGTGCCAGCAGCCGTAGACAGACTGGGGCCAACGTCCTGACTTTC. It translates to CASSRRQTGANVLTF. The gene calls are TRBV12-3 or TRBV12-4 and TRBJ2-6; TRBD1 might be the D (5 bases). The germline V and J ends were trimmed by 6 bases and 2 bases, with 11 bases remaining between them. CDR3 length equals 15 residues.

This clonotype was counted between two and nine times. V gene TRBV10-3 combines with J gene TRBJ1-2, with 8 nucleotides matching TRBD1. With V trimmed by 6 bases and J by 7 bases, 7 bases remained unmatched. The CDR3 covers 13 residues. Germline CDR1 is ENHRY and CDR2 is SYGVKD. CDR3 sequence (DNA): TGTGCCATCAGCGAGACAGGGGAGGGTGGCTACACCTTC. This translates into CAISETGEGGYTF.

This clonotype was counted between two and nine times. The rearrangement links TRBV24-1 to TRBJ2-2; D unclear. Germline lookup yields CDR1 KGHDR and CDR2 SFDVKD. Trimming took 5 bases from V and 0 from J, leaving 6 bases between them. The CDR3 loop spans 14 amino acids. This chain's CDR3 is CATSVATNTGELFF. Written as DNA, the CDR3 is TGTGCCACCAGTGTGGCAACGAACACCGGGGAGCTGTTTTTT.

The chain carries TRBV7-2 and TRBJ2-7; D is perhaps TRBD1 (6 bases). TRBJ2-5 explains the end of the DNA better; the J call may be wrong. Germline loops: CDR1 SGHTA, CDR2 FQGNSA. There are 13 residues in the CDR3. As DNA, the CDR3 is TGTGCCAGCAGCCCTGGACAGACAGAGACCCAGTACTTC. Its translation is CASSPGQTETQYF.